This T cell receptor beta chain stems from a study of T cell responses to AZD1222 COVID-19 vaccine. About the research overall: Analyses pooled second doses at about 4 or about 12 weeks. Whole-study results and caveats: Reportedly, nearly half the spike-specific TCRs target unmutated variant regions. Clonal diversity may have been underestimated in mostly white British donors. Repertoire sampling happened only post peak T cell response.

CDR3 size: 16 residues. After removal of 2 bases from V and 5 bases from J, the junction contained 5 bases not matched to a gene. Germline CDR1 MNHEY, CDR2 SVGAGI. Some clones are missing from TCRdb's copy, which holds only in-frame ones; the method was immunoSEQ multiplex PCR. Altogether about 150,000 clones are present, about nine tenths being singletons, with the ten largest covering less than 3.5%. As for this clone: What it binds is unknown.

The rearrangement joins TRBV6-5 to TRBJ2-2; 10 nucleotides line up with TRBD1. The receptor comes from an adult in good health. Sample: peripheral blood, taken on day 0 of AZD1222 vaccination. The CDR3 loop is CASSYETGGLTGELFF. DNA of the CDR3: TGTGCCAGCAGTTACGAGACAGGGGGCTTGACCGGGGAGCTGTTTTTT.